The next 27 T cell receptor beta chains were all read from a single sample in a study of shared clonotypes between healthy human individuals. Naive CD8 cells were CD45RO-negative, positively selected for CCR7, excluding terminally differentiated effector memory CD45RA+ cells. The assay was immunoSEQ multiplex PCR, and TCRdb's table has in-frame clones only and misses some. The data show some 2,000,000 clones, about 94% seen once. Sequenced material: naive CD8+ T cells sorted from blood. The source of these receptors is a man between 18 and 29 years old in good health.

A remark on this clone: At the DNA level, this CDR3 is encoded by other sequences in the same sample as well. DNA for the CDR3: TGTGCCAGCAGCTCCCCGGGGGGGCAAGAGACCCAGTACTTC. Amino acids: CASSSPGGQETQYF. The chain joins TRBV13 to TRBJ2-5, with 8 positions matching TRBD2. V lost 4 bases to trimming and J lost 2 bases; unmatched junction nucleotides: 3. The germline CDR1 and CDR2 sequences are PRHDT and FYEKMQ (reference sequence). The CDR3 covers 14 residues. The variable domain in full, with the rest retrieved from reference TRBV13 and TRBJ2-5, is AAGVIQSPRHLIKEKRETATLKCYPIPRHDTVYWYQQGPGQDPQFLISFYEKMQSDKGSIPDRFSAQQFSDYHSELNMSSLELGDSALYFCASSSPGGQETQYFGPGTRLLVL.

The chain's CDR3 is CASSPWEDYGYTF. The CDR3 bases are TGTGCCAGTAGCCCGTGGGAGGACTATGGCTACACCTTC. This chain links TRBV19 with TRBJ1-2; D unclear. V lost 6 bases to trimming and J lost 3 bases, with 11 bases between them. The V gene's germline CDR1 is LNHDA and CDR2 SQIVND (reference sequence). The CDR3 runs to 13 residues.

The DNA of the CDR3 is TGTGCCAGCAGTTACTCGGGCGCCTCGGGAGAGACCCAGTACTTC. Its protein product is CASSYSGASGETQYF. The V call is TRBV6-5, the J call TRBJ2-5; D unresolved. CDR1 and CDR2 (germline): MNHEY, SVGAGI. Deletions cut 0 bases from V and 4 bases from J, with 12 bases between. This CDR3 region has 15 residues.

This clone has only one observation. The chain is built from TRBV4-1 and TRBJ1-2; 8 bases map to TRBD1. Germline CDR1 MGHRA, CDR2 YSYEKL. V trimming: 1 base; J trimming: 0 bases; junction bases outside the gene matches: 7. This CDR3 has 17 residues. CDR3 sequence reads: CASSQAPGGLANYGYTF. The CDR3, as DNA: TGCGCCAGCAGCCAAGCGCCAGGGGGCCTCGCTAACTATGGCTACACCTTC.

V usage is TRBV9 and J usage is TRBJ2-7; a weak D match, TRBD2 (5 bases). CDR1 is SGDLS and CDR2 is YYNGEE in the germline V gene. Trimming took 4 bases from V and 4 from J, leaving 15 bases between them. The CDR3 totals 14 residues. CDR3 sequence (DNA): TGTGCCAGCAGCCCCTCCGGACTCCGTTACGAGCAGTACTTC. This translates into CASSPSGLRYEQYF.

J is TRBJ2-7 and V is TRBV11-2; a possible D gene is TRBD2 (5 bases). The CDR3 is made up of 16 amino acids. Trimming stripped 5 bases from V and 2 bases from J, with 19 bases between. Germline loops: CDR1 SGHAT, CDR2 FQNNGV. CDR3 nucleotides: TGTGCCAGCAGCAGATACCTCGATGCGGGTGCCTACGAGCAGTACTTC. The encoded protein is CASSRYLDAGAYEQYF.

The chain links TRBV10-3 to TRBJ2-3; weak D call: TRBD2 (5 bases). CDR1 and CDR2 (germline): ENHRY, SYGVKD. This CDR3 is built from 15 residues. Trimming took off 10 bases at V and 5 bases at J, with 22 bases between the two ends. The CDR3 nucleotides read TGTGCCACGGGCGGATTACTGGAACGGGGAGATACGCAGTATTTT. Translated: CATGGLLERGDTQYF.

The chain recombines TRBV27 with TRBJ2-1; D is ambiguous. V was shortened by 2 bases and J by 7 bases, with 12 bases between the two germline ends. Germline V gene data show CDR1 as MNHEY and CDR2 as SMNVEV (reference sequence). The CDR3 sequence is 14 residues long. CDR3: CASSLSWTDNEQFF. DNA for the CDR3: TGTGCCAGCAGTTTAAGCTGGACGGATAATGAGCAGTTCTTC.

Comments on this clone: Different DNA sequences within this sample yield the same CDR3. The rearrangement joins TRBV4-1 to TRBJ2-7; no firm D call. The CDR3 loop spans 14 amino acids. The germline V and J ends were trimmed by 3 bases and 0 bases, with 9 bases remaining between them. CDR1 and CDR2 (germline): MGHRA, YSYEKL. CDR3 residues: CASSQLRSSYEQYF. CDR3 sequence (DNA): TGCGCCAGCAGCCAGTTGCGGAGCTCCTACGAGCAGTACTTC.

This chain links TRBV5-6 with TRBJ1-2, with 8 bases aligning to TRBD1. Per germline, CDR1 SGHDT and CDR2 YYEEEE. The CDR3 has 14 amino acids. Germline trimming cut 5 bases from V and 3 bases from J; bases unmatched to any gene: 6. The CDR3 protein is CASRGTGAHYGYTF. CDR3 sequence (DNA): TGTGCCAGCAGGGGGACAGGAGCACACTATGGCTACACCTTC.

Worth noting for this clone: Other DNA sequences within the sample encode an identical CDR3. This chain connects TRBV11-2 to TRBJ2-7, with TRBD2 matching over 8 bases. Trimming removed 3 bases from V and 3 bases from J; junction bases left unmatched: 4. Germline assignment: CDR1 SGHAT and CDR2 FQNNGV. CDR3 length: 14 amino acids. Written as DNA, the CDR3 is TGTGCCAGCAGCTTTGGACTAGCTGGCTACGAGCAGTACTTC. Translating it yields CASSFGLAGYEQYF.

This clone was recorded a few times. The chain has TRBV29-1 and TRBJ2-1; 9 bases line up with TRBD2. This CDR3 contains 18 residues. The V and J ends lost 5 bases and 5 bases, in that order; junction bases with no gene match: 19. CDR1 SQVTM and CDR2 ANQGSEA come from the germline V gene. This CDR3 reads CSVRIRSNSGSEHNEQFF. In DNA form, the CDR3 reads TGCAGCGTTAGGATTAGGTCCAATAGCGGGAGTGAGCACAATGAGCAGTTCTTC.

V usage is TRBV29-1 and J usage is TRBJ2-1; D unclear. The germline CDR1 and CDR2 sequences are SQVTM and ANQGSEA. This CDR3 region has 15 residues. With 3 bases removed from V and 0 bases from J, the gap between germline ends came to 12 bases. CDR3 coding DNA: TGCAGCGTTGAGTTTGGCCGGAGCTCCTACAATGAGCAGTTCTTC. Amino acid sequence: CSVEFGRSSYNEQFF.

The chain links TRBV2 to TRBJ2-7; TRBD1 matches at 12 bases. Per germline, CDR1 SNHLY and CDR2 FYNNEI. This CDR3 comprises 15 residues. The J segment lost 7 bases and the V segment lost 4 bases, leaving 8 bases of the junction unmatched. The CDR3 DNA reads as TGTGCCAGCAGTGTACCGGGACAGGGGGCTTGGGAGCAGTACTTC. This codes for CASSVPGQGAWEQYF.

Remarks on this clone: The sample carries other DNA sequences with the same CDR3. CDR3 protein: CASSPGTSYEQYF. The CDR3 DNA follows: TGCGCCAGCAGCCCTGGGACTTCCTACGAGCAGTACTTC. The V call is TRBV10-1, the J call TRBJ2-7; D is possibly TRBD2 (6 bases). The CDR3 loop spans 13 amino acids. Germline values: CDR1 WNHNN, CDR2 SYGVQD (reference sequence). Deletions cut 6 bases from V and 1 base from J, with 10 bases between.

This clone was seen only once. V and J are TRBV7-6 and TRBJ2-3, with D possibly being TRBD1 or TRBD2 (5 bases each). Germline loops: CDR1 SGHVS, CDR2 FNYEAQ. The V end lost 1 base, the J end lost 1 base, and 6 bases lay between the germline ends. CDR3 length: 14 residues. The CDR3 DNA reads TGTGCCAGCAGCTTAGTGGGGGGCACAGATACGCAGTATTTT. Translation: CASSLVGGTDTQYF.

Points on this clone: Given a much more abundant clone one base away, this may be a read error. The chain carries TRBV30 and TRBJ1-4; D is unclear. Trimming shortened V by 0 bases and J by 10 bases, and 12 bases separated the two germline ends. The CDR3 runs to 13 residues. Germline V lookup: CDR1 GTSNPN, CDR2 SVGIG (reference sequence). CDR3 DNA: TGTGCCTGGAGTGTAAGCGTTTGGGGAAAACTGTTTTTT. Its translation is CAWSVSVWGKLFF.

The V call is TRBV7-9, the J call TRBJ2-5; D is uncertain. The CDR3 totals 12 residues. V lost 3 bases and J lost 5, with 7 bases in between. Germline CDR1 reads SEHNR; CDR2 reads FQNEAQ (reference sequence). The CDR3 sequence is CASSFLVETQYF. In DNA form, the CDR3 reads TGTGCCAGCAGCTTTTTAGTGGAGACCCAGTACTTC.

The chain couples TRBV9 to TRBJ2-3; no reliable D call. There are 14 residues in the CDR3. Trimming stripped 2 bases from V and 3 bases from J, with 10 bases between. Germline values: CDR1 SGDLS, CDR2 YYNGEE. The CDR3 nucleotides read TGTGCCAGCAGCGTTGCCAGCGTTACAGATACGCAGTATTTT. It codes for CASSVASVTDTQYF.

This clone has only one observation. The rearrangement joins TRBV27 to TRBJ2-1; 7 nucleotides match TRBD2. The V and J ends lost 5 bases and 0 bases, in that order; junction bases with no gene match: 7. The CDR3 spans 16 residues. CDR1 is MNHEY, CDR2 SMNVEV, per germline (reference sequence). The chain's CDR3 is CASSPYGGNSYNEQFF. DNA for the CDR3: TGTGCCAGCAGTCCATACGGGGGGAACTCCTACAATGAGCAGTTCTTC.

Comments on this clone: In the same sample, other DNA sequences code for this CDR3. The rearrangement joins TRBV2 to TRBJ2-7; 7 bases map to TRBD2. Germline V gene sequence: CDR1 SNHLY, CDR2 FYNNEI. Germline trimming cut 3 bases from V and 2 bases from J; bases unmatched to any gene: 7. The CDR3 is 15 amino acids. The CDR3 loop is CASSEASGTAYEQYF. CDR3 nucleotides: TGTGCCAGCAGTGAGGCCAGCGGGACCGCCTACGAGCAGTACTTC.

Comment on this clone: One junction end does not reproduce the germline sequence, and a read error may be involved. The CDR3 region has the DNA TGTGCTAGCAGCTTAGGGCATCCGGGGACTAGCGGGAGTAGTGGGGAGCTGTTTTTT. Its translation: CASSLGHPGTSGSSGELFF. The rearrangement links TRBV7-7 to TRBJ2-2, with 14 bases that match TRBD2. The length of the CDR3 is 19 residues. The V gene's germline CDR1 is SSHAT and CDR2 FNYEAQ (reference sequence).

The chain couples TRBV5-6 to TRBJ2-7; D is unresolved. Germline V CDR1 and CDR2: SGHDT, YYEEEE. Trimming took off 0 bases at V and 0 bases at J, with 10 bases between the two ends. The length of the CDR3 is 15 residues. CDR3 bases: TGTGCCAGCAGCTTGGGCGCCTTCTCCTCCTACGAGCAGTACTTC. It specifies CASSLGAFSSYEQYF.

This chain links TRBV19 with TRBJ2-7; D assignment may be TRBD1 or TRBD2 (5 bases each). The CDR3 is 16 residues long. Between the trimmed V and J ends, which lost 3 bases and 1 base, there was a span of 16 bases. Germline loops: CDR1 LNHDA, CDR2 SQIVND (reference sequence). CDR3 nucleotides: TGTGCCAGTAGTATCGCGACCGGGACGGAATCCTACGAGCAGTACTTC. This codes for CASSIATGTESYEQYF. The full variable domain, its missing parts supplied by reference TRBV19 and TRBJ2-7, is DGGITQSPKYLFRKEGQNVTLSCEQNLNHDAMYWYRQDPGQGLRLIYYSQIVNDFQKGDIAEGYSVSREKKESFPLTVTSAQKNPTAFYLCASSIATGTESYEQYFGPGTRLTVT.

This clone was seen just once. This chain connects TRBV5-8 to TRBJ1-5; D not resolved. This CDR3 comprises 15 residues. The germline V gene has CDR1 SGHTS and CDR2 YDEGEE. V was cut by 0 bases and J by 0 bases, with 7 bases left in between. CDR3 DNA sequence: TGTGCCAGCAGCTTGGTGGTGTATAGCAATCAGCCCCAGCATTTT. Protein product: CASSLVVYSNQPQHF.

The rearrangement joins TRBV28 to TRBJ2-1; D may match TRBD1 or TRBD2 (6 bases each). Trimming left V 6 bases short and J 5 bases short, with 26 bases between. CDR3 length equals 18 residues. Per germline, CDR1 MDHEN and CDR2 SYDVKM. The DNA for the CDR3 is TGTGCCAGCAGCTCCACACGGCACCGACTAGGGGACAACAATGAGCAGTTCTTC. Protein: CASSSTRHRLGDNNEQFF.

The chain uses TRBV9 and TRBJ1-2, with a possible D match to TRBD1 (6 bases). V lost 3 bases, J lost 4 bases, and 19 bases lay in between. This CDR3 has 16 amino acids. The germline gives CDR1 SGDLS, CDR2 YYNGEE. The CDR3 DNA sequence: TGTGCCAGCAGCGCCTTTGCAGGGGAATTAGGCTATGGCTACACCTTC. Its translation: CASSAFAGELGYGYTF.